This T cell receptor beta chain comes out of a study of T cell responses to AZD1222 COVID-19 vaccine. General study results and limits: Repertoire sampling happened only post peak T cell response.

Sequenced by immunoSEQ multiplex PCR; TCRdb stores in-frame clones only, minus some. This sample carries roughly 190,000 clones, approximately 91% of them seen once, and the ten largest clones take more than 1.5%. Pooling of second doses given at about 4 or about 12 weeks was done. This CDR3 region has 14 residues. Per the germline V gene, CDR1 is KGHSH and CDR2 is LQKENI. V was pared by 6 bases and J by 4 bases, with 4 bases of the junction left unmatched. Remarks on this clone: Its antigen is unidentified.

Sequencing used peripheral blood, obtained 28 days after the second AZD1222 dose. The clonotype was recovered from an adult who received the AZD1222 COVID-19 vaccine. The chain couples TRBV18 to TRBJ2-3, with 10 bases aligning to TRBD1. CDR3: CASSRTGGPDTQYF. CDR3 sequence (DNA): TGTGCCAGCTCCCGGACAGGGGGTCCAGATACGCAGTATTTT.